The sequence of this TCR beta chain was determined in a study of PD-1 blockade in classical Hodgkin lymphoma. Every one of the patients relapsed after autologous stem cell transplantation (brentuximab vedotin exposure was variable). Germline values: CDR1 SGHKS, CDR2 YYEKEE (reference sequence). The V gene end was trimmed by 4 bases and the J gene end by 7 bases; junction bases not matched to a gene: 5. This CDR3 region has 14 residues. TCRdb keeps only in-frame clones here, not all; method: immunoSEQ multiplex PCR. The sample has 25,000 to 30,000 clones; around 73% are singletons. This receptor was obtained from a human donor with classical Hodgkin lymphoma. Sample: peripheral blood mononuclear cells (PBMCs), taken before the second cycle of nivolumab. This sequence joins TRBV5-5 and TRBJ1-3; 10 nucleotides align to TRBD1. CDR3 protein: CASSLGTGANTIYF. Here the CDR3 DNA reads TGTGCCAGCAGCCTCGGGACAGGGGCGAACACCATATATTTT.